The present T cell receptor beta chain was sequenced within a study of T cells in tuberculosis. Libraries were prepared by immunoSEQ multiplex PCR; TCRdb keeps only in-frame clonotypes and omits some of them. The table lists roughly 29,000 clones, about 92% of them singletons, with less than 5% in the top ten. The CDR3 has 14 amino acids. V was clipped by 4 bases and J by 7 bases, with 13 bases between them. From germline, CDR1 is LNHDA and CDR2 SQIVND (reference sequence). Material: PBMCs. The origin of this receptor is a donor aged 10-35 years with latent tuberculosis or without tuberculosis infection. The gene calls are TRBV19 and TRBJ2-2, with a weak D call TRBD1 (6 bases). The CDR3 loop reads CASSTQGKGGELFF. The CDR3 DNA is TGTGCCAGTAGTACACAGGGTAAAGGCGGGGAGCTGTTTTTT.